What follows are 17 T cell receptor beta chains derived from one specimen sequenced in a study of blood T cell repertoires in COVID-19. TCRdb's table, derived via immunoSEQ multiplex PCR, lists solely in-frame clones and lacks some. This sample yields under 400,000 clones, of which roughly 89% are seen a single time; about 6.8% belongs to the top ten. What was sequenced was peripheral blood. The receptors originated from a man aged 18 to 30 with active or convalescent COVID-19.

This sequence joins TRBV4-1 and TRBJ1-4; 10 nucleotides align to TRBD1. The CDR3 is 14 amino acids. Germline V gene data show CDR1 as MGHRA and CDR2 as YSYEKL. With V trimmed by 4 bases and J by 8 bases, 4 bases remained unmatched. The CDR3 DNA is TGCGCCAGCAGCCCCGACAGGGGGCTAGAAAAACTGTTTTTT. Protein: CASSPDRGLEKLFF.

The chain combines TRBV7-9 with TRBJ1-1; perhaps TRBD1 as D (5 bases). CDR1 SEHNR and CDR2 FQNEAQ come from the germline V gene (reference sequence). The CDR3 spans 15 residues. V was trimmed by 0 bases and J by 3 bases, leaving 11 bases between them. The CDR3: CASSLAARADTEAFF. In DNA form, the CDR3 reads TGTGCCAGCAGCTTAGCGGCCAGGGCCGACACTGAAGCTTTCTTT.

The chain joins TRBV7-8 to TRBJ2-5, with TRBD2 matching 8 bases. Per germline, CDR1 SGHVS and CDR2 FQNEAQ. V trimming: 3 bases; J trimming: 2 bases; junction bases outside the gene matches: 11. The CDR3 covers 17 residues. The CDR3 sequence is CASSFLVAGRLQETQYF. The CDR3 DNA reads as TGTGCCAGCAGCTTCCTGGTAGCGGGGAGGTTGCAAGAGACCCAGTACTTC.

The rearrangement uses TRBV18 and TRBJ2-7; 7 bases match TRBD1. Unmatched junction bases numbered 14, after V lost 6 bases and J lost 3 bases. This CDR3 is 16 amino acids long. Germline values: CDR1 KGHSH, CDR2 LQKENI. As DNA, the CDR3 is TGTGCCAGCTCGGTTAGGGGGCAGTCGGGCGGCTACGAGCAGTACTTC. Translated: CASSVRGQSGGYEQYF.

V gene TRBV11-2 combines with J gene TRBJ2-5, with 10 bases that match TRBD1. The CDR3 is 16 amino acids. The V and J ends lost 6 bases and 1 base, in that order; junction bases with no gene match: 8. Germline CDR1 SGHAT, CDR2 FQNNGV. The CDR3 region is CASRNDRGLFQETQYF. The CDR3, as DNA: TGTGCCAGCAGAAACGACAGGGGGCTTTTCCAAGAGACCCAGTACTTC. The complete variable domain, with remaining parts taken from reference TRBV11-2 and TRBJ2-5, reads EAGVAQSPRYKIIEKRQSVAFWCNPISGHATLYWYQQILGQGPKLLIQFQNNGVVDDSQLPKDRFSAERLKGVDSTLKIQPAKLEDSAVYLCASRNDRGLFQETQYFGPGTRLLVL.

This clone was seen more than once but under ten times. This chain joins TRBV27 and TRBJ1-5; the D gene is possibly TRBD1 (5 bases). The CDR3 is 13 residues long. V was trimmed by 5 bases and J by 7 bases, leaving 12 bases between them. Germline CDR1 MNHEY, CDR2 SMNVEV (reference sequence). CDR3 sequence: CASSPFPGQPQHF. CDR3 DNA: TGTGCCAGCAGTCCCTTCCCAGGGCAGCCCCAGCATTTT.

The chain recombines TRBV18 with TRBJ2-1, with D tentatively TRBD1 (6 bases). V was shortened by 6 bases and J by 0 bases, with 12 bases between the two germline ends. CDR1 and CDR2 (germline): KGHSH, LQKENI. The CDR3 runs 15 residues. The CDR3 is CASSVQGISYNEQFF. The CDR3 DNA reads TGTGCCAGCTCTGTACAGGGTATCTCCTACAATGAGCAGTTCTTC. Complete variable domain (other parts from reference TRBV18 and TRBJ2-1): NAGVMQNPRHLVRRRGQEARLRCSPMKGHSHVYWYRQLPEEGLKFMVYLQKENIIDESGMPKERFSAEFPKEGPSILRIQQVVRGDSAAYFCASSVQGISYNEQFFGPGTRLTVL.

This chain links TRBV16 with TRBJ2-1; 9 positions agree with TRBD1. This CDR3 region has 16 residues. Germline V gene lookup returns CDR1 KGHSY and CDR2 FQNENV. V dropped 2 bases and J dropped 3; count of bases not matched to a gene: 5. CDR3 sequence: CASSQRRQGGYNEQFF. Here the CDR3 DNA reads TGTGCCAGCAGCCAACGGCGACAGGGGGGCTACAATGAGCAGTTCTTC.

The J gene is TRBJ2-7, the V gene TRBV4-1; 7 nucleotides match TRBD1. Per the germline V gene, CDR1 is MGHRA and CDR2 is YSYEKL. J was trimmed by 4 bases and V by 1 base; bases with no gene match: 4. The length of the CDR3 is 14 residues. The CDR3 DNA is TGCGCCAGCAGCCAAGGGGTGACAGGGTACGAGCAGTACTTC. This encodes CASSQGVTGYEQYF.

The V call is TRBV6-1, the J call TRBJ1-1; D is undetermined. The V end lost 3 bases, the J end lost 6 bases, and 20 bases lay between the germline ends. Germline loops: CDR1 MNHNS, CDR2 SASEGT. The CDR3 is made up of 16 amino acids. The CDR3 reads CASSDEGSILNPEAFF. In DNA, the CDR3 is TGTGCCAGCAGTGATGAGGGTTCCATCCTTAACCCTGAAGCTTTCTTT.

CDR3 amino acids: CASSLTGNNEQFF. Here the CDR3 DNA reads TGTGCCAGCAGCCTGACAGGCAACAATGAGCAGTTCTTC. The V and J genes are TRBV6-4 and TRBJ2-1; TRBD1 might be the D (6 bases). Trimming left V 6 bases short and J 5 bases short, with 11 bases between. This CDR3 comprises 13 residues. Germline-derived CDR1 and CDR2 are MRHNA and SNTAGT.

This clone was detected only once. The chain couples TRBV9 to TRBJ1-1, with D tentatively TRBD1 (6 bases). Trimming cost V 4 bases and J 4 bases, with 20 bases left between them. CDR3 length: 16 amino acids. Germline-derived CDR1 and CDR2 are SGDLS and YYNGEE. The CDR3 sequence is CASSPQGQVRGTEAFF. In DNA form, the CDR3 reads TGTGCCAGCAGCCCACAGGGACAAGTAAGGGGCACTGAAGCTTTCTTT.

Of note for this clone: A much more abundant neighbour one base away suggests this may be a read error. This rearrangement joins TRBV6-5 to TRBJ2-3; no firm D call. The CDR3 has 13 residues. CDR1 and CDR2 (germline): MNHEY, SVGAGI. V shed 4 bases and J shed 0 bases, with 5 bases lying between them. The CDR3 region has the DNA TGTGCCAGCAGTTTGACTAGCACAGATACGCAGTATTTT. It encodes CASSLTSTDTQYF.

As for this clone: A read error may be the cause here, since a much bigger clone is one base away. The same CDR3 also results from other DNA sequences found in this sample. This sequence joins TRBV28 and TRBJ2-7, with 9 bases that match TRBD2. With 8 bases clipped from V and 0 bases from J, the junction kept 8 bases outside the gene matches. Looked up from germline, CDR1 is MDHEN and CDR2 is SYDVKM. This CDR3 comprises 15 residues. Here the CDR3 DNA reads TGTGCCAGCCGGCGGGGGGGAGGAAACTCCTACGAGCAGTACTTC. Protein sequence: CASRRGGGNSYEQYF. Full variable domain (outside the CDR3, taken from reference TRBV28 and TRBJ2-7): DVKVTQSSRYLVKRTGEKVFLECVQDMDHENMFWYRQDPGLGLRLIYFSYDVKMKEKGDIPEGYSVSREKKERFSLILESASTNQTSMYLCASRRGGGNSYEQYFGPGTRLTVT.

The V and J genes are TRBV5-1 and TRBJ2-7; 7 nucleotides line up with TRBD2. Per the germline V gene, CDR1 is SGHRS and CDR2 is YFSETQ. The ends lost 3 bases at V and 1 base at J; junction bases unmatched: 1. The CDR3 has 13 residues. CDR3 coding DNA: TGCGCCAGCAGCTGGGGGGGTTCCTACGAGCAGTACTTC. Translation: CASSWGGSYEQYF.

Turning to this clone: The sample contains more than one DNA sequence encoding this CDR3. The V gene is TRBV9, the J gene TRBJ2-5; 11 bases align to TRBD2. The length of the CDR3 is 15 residues. After removal of 0 bases from V and 4 bases from J, the junction contained 2 bases not matched to a gene. From germline, CDR1 is SGDLS and CDR2 YYNGEE. CDR3 sequence: CASSVVAGGRETQYF. In nucleotides, the CDR3 is TGTGCCAGCAGCGTAGTAGCGGGAGGGAGAGAGACCCAGTACTTC.

The chain is built from TRBV6-5 and TRBJ2-1, with TRBD2 matching over 11 bases. V lost 6 bases and J lost 7; bases outside the gene matches: 8. The germline V gene encodes CDR1 MNHEY and CDR2 SVGAGI. The CDR3 runs to 15 residues. This CDR3 reads CASRTSGDKLNEQFF. CDR3 nucleotide sequence: TGTGCCAGCAGGACTAGCGGGGACAAGTTGAATGAGCAGTTCTTC.